The rows below give T cell receptor beta chains drawn from one sample of a study of T cell responses to AZD1222 COVID-19 vaccine. TCRdb's copy holds only in-frame clones and misses some; the assay was immunoSEQ multiplex PCR. The sample lists 110,000 to 150,000 clones; more than 85% were seen once. The material was peripheral blood, obtained on day 0 of AZD1222 vaccination. The receptors stem from an adult in good health. The conserved cysteine and the conserved F or W are not part of the CDR3 here.

V: TRBV12-3/TRBV12-4; length: 10; J: TRBJ1-6; CDR3: ASTQSGTFLH
V: TRBV29-1; length: 12; J: TRBJ1-5; CDR3: SVSQGLSNQPQH
V: TRBV4-1; length: 13; J: TRBJ1-5; CDR3: ASSQGQGIHQPQH
V: TRBV3-1/TRBV3-2; length: 13; J: TRBJ1-2; CDR3: ASSQEGTGTYGYT
V: TRBV12-3/TRBV12-4; length: 11; J: TRBJ1-5; CDR3: ASSPRVVQPQH
V: TRBV19; length: 12; J: TRBJ1-2; CDR3: ASSRLDRDYGYT
V: TRBV10-2; length: 15; J: TRBJ1-4; CDR3: ASSENRRVGTNEKLF
V: TRBV7-2; length: 13; J: TRBJ2-4; CDR3: ASSLVGGAKNIQY
V: TRBV11-2; length: 12; J: TRBJ1-2; CDR3: ASSLDGGTHGYT
V: TRBV5-1; length: 15; J: TRBJ1-2; CDR3: ASSSGQVGGRGYGYT
V: TRBV27; length: 12; J: TRBJ1-2; CDR3: ASSLQDRGYGYT
V: TRBV6-1; length: 12; J: TRBJ2-1; CDR3: ASSEGTSGPEQF
V: TRBV11-2; length: 14; J: TRBJ1-1; CDR3: ASSLGDRIMNTEAF
V: TRBV13; length: 12; J: TRBJ2-1; CDR3: ASSLSGGKGGQF
V: TRBV7-2; length: 9; J: TRBJ2-1; CDR3: ASSLQNEQF
V: TRBV24-1; length: 15; J: TRBJ2-1; CDR3: ATSDLRGTGVGNEQF
V: TRBV15; length: 13; J: TRBJ2-2; CDR3: ATSIIARNPGELF
V: TRBV10-3; length: 15; J: TRBJ2-1; CDR3: AISVEEGTSGSWAVF
V: TRBV29-1; length: 10; J: TRBJ1-2; CDR3: SVVTVNYGYT
V: TRBV19; length: 11; J: TRBJ1-1; CDR3: ASSRRTGTEAF
V: TRBV25-1; length: 12; J: TRBJ2-1; CDR3: ASSEGARRDEQF
V: TRBV4-1; length: 14; J: TRBJ2-7; CDR3: ASSQVPEPGSREQY
V: TRBV2; length: 14; J: TRBJ2-3; CDR3: ASSDSSGSSTDTQY
V: TRBV12-3/TRBV12-4; length: 10; J: TRBJ2-1; CDR3: ASTKSRVFQF